This T cell receptor beta chain was retrieved from a study of blood T cell repertoires in COVID-19. This table comes from immunoSEQ multiplex PCR, and its TCRdb copy is limited to in-frame clones, with some not included. The data hold 200,000 to 300,000 clones, with around 90% observed a single time. The source is a middle-aged woman with acute or convalescent COVID-19. Sequenced input: peripheral blood.

CDR3 amino acids: CASSPRDRVNTEAFF. The DNA for the CDR3 is TGTGCCAGCTCACCCCGGGACAGGGTGAACACTGAAGCTTTCTTT. The V call is TRBV18, the J call TRBJ1-1, with 9 bases identical to TRBD1. CDR1 KGHSH and CDR2 LQKENI come from the germline V gene. The CDR3 consists of 15 residues. V gave up 3 bases and J gave up 0 bases; unmatched junction bases: 2.